The sequence of this T cell receptor (beta chain) was determined in a study of blood T cell repertoires in COVID-19. The overall study: The samples span acute and convalescent COVID-19 from the United States, Italy and Spain.

Generated by immunoSEQ multiplex PCR, the TCRdb table keeps only in-frame clones and is missing some. This sample yields some 80,000 clones, of which roughly 85% are seen a single time; 4.5% to 6% belongs to the top ten. CDR3 length: 15 amino acids. From germline, CDR1 is SEHNR and CDR2 FQNEAQ (reference sequence). Trimming pared 1 base from V and 5 bases from J, leaving 11 bases between. The chain carries TRBV7-9 and TRBJ2-2; the D gene is possibly TRBD1 (6 bases). The specimen sequenced was peripheral blood. The source is a woman over 75 with active or convalescent COVID-19. CDR3 DNA sequence: TGTGCCAGCAGCTTAGGGGACACCGGTACCGGGGAGCTGTTTTTT. Protein: CASSLGDTGTGELFF.